This record looks at one T cell receptor (beta chain) sequence and its context. The antigen is undetermined. This record belongs to a study of cytomegalovirus exposure and HLA in healthy donors. Study context: Among the roughly 400 genotyped donors, approximately 80% were placed in the Caucasian-associated ancestry cluster. General study points: The Asian-associated ancestry cluster reportedly had fewer N-insertions than the approximately 670-donor mean in a later analysis. A list of 150 or so TCR beta chains associated with cytomegalovirus was given. Common viral pathogens were later found to be apparently linked to several of the most significant clusters.

In germline, CDR1 is SGHAT, CDR2 FQNNGV. V shed 4 bases, J shed 5 bases, and the junction held 7 bases outside the gene matches. The CDR3 has 15 amino acids. With 60 Vbeta and 13 Jbeta primers, the PCR was carried out. Sequencing was performed with immunoSEQ multiplex PCR; in TCRdb, only in-frame clones are kept and a portion is missing. The table shows under 200,000 clones, with 70% to 85% occurring only once. This clonotype originated in a woman aged 40 to 50 in good health and CMV-seronegative. The chain links TRBV11-2 to TRBJ2-5; the match to TRBD2 covers 10 bases. The source material was PBMCs. The CDR3 DNA reads TGTGCCAGCAGCTCATCTAGCGGGAGCGTGGAGACCCAGTACTTC. This codes for CASSSSSGSVETQYF. Variable domain in full (rest from reference TRBV11-2 and TRBJ2-5): EAGVAQSPRYKIIEKRQSVAFWCNPISGHATLYWYQQILGQGPKLLIQFQNNGVVDDSQLPKDRFSAERLKGVDSTLKIQPAKLEDSAVYLCASSSSSGSVETQYFGPGTRLLVL.